Sequencing of this T cell receptor (beta chain) was carried out in a study of cytomegalovirus exposure and HLA in healthy donors. Across the study: An earlier analysis found fewer than 140 million unique TCR beta sequences from roughly 170 million T cells. Whole-study findings and limits: Being productive about 87% or about 30% of the time was typical of most TCR beta V segments in an earlier analysis. Later analysis identified a missense DCLRE1C variant that was linked to TCR beta V- and J-gene trimming.

V lost 1 base, J lost 7 bases, and 14 bases lay in between. The CDR3 length is 15 residues. Germline V gene data show CDR1 as SGHTA and CDR2 as FQGNSA. A remark on this clone: Its antigen is not known.

Researchers ran the PCR with 60 Vbeta and 13 Jbeta primers. In the source study's methods: The count from a later analysis was about 80 million unique TCR beta chains, 9.5 million to 13 million of them shared. Repertoires were generated with immunoSEQ multiplex PCR, while TCRdb's copy carries only in-frame clones and drops some. From that table come the V and J calls and clone size; the DNA was used to work out D and trimming. Among about 120,000 clones listed, under 85% were seen once. Specimen: PBMCs. The source is a man younger than 30 in good health and CMV-seropositive. The chain couples TRBV7-2 to TRBJ2-1; no clear D. The CDR3 nucleotides are TGTGCCAGCAGCTTAGGAGGTCACCGAGCAAATGAGCAGTTCTTC. This sequence encodes CASSLGGHRANEQFF.